In this sample, the clone carrying this T cell receptor (beta chain) turned up many times. What it binds is not known. Unique molecular identifiers tagged individual cDNA molecules. Each CDR3 protein gets one entry after TCRdb re-called the 5' RACE reads with MiXCR. The sample consists of tens of thousands of distinct CDR3 sequences, less than 15% of them appearing once. This sample stems from a study of early T cells in non-severe SARS-CoV-2 infection. Study information: Sequenced material consisted of bulk RNA (from unsorted whole blood), and chains were unpaired.

The CDR3 has 14 amino acids. The germline CDR1 and CDR2 sequences are SQVTM and ANQGSEA. The V gene end was trimmed by 6 bases and the J gene end by 7 bases; junction bases not matched to a gene: 9. Findings of the study overall: VDJdb-based annotation leaned toward anti-spike CD8 responses and missed private and CD4 specificities.

The TCR originated in an adult who was a healthcare worker with PCR-confirmed SARS-CoV-2 infection or an uninfected control (not recorded which). V usage is TRBV29-1 and J usage is TRBJ2-1; 10 positions match TRBD1. Sequenced material: whole blood. The CDR3 sequence is CSVRRQGANNEQFF. The DNA for the CDR3 is TGCAGCGTCCGCCGACAGGGGGCGAATAATGAGCAGTTCTTC.